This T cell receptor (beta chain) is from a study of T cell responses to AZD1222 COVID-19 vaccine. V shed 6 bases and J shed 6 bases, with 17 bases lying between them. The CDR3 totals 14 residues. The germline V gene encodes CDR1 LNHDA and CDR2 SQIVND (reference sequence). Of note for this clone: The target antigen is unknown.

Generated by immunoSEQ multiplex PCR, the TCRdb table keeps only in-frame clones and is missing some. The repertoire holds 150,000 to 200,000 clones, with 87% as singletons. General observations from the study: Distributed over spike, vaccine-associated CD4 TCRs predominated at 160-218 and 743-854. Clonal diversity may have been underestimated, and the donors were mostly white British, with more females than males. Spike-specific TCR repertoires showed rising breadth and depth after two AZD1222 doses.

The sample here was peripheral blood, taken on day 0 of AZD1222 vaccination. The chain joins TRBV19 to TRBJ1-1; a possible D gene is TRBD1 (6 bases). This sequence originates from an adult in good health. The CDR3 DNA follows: TGTGCCAGTAGGACCAGGGGTGTTATATCTGAAGCTTTCTTT. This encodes CASRTRGVISEAFF.